The clone carrying this T cell receptor beta chain occurred a few times. Some clones are missing from TCRdb's copy, which holds only in-frame ones; the method was immunoSEQ multiplex PCR. The table shows some 10,000 clones, with around 82% occurring only once. The data were obtained in a study of T cell repertoires in ileal Crohn's disease. Time point denoted: neoterminal ileum biopsy at postoperative endoscopy, about 6 months after surgery. Trimming pared 3 bases from V and 7 bases from J, leaving 9 bases between. The length of the CDR3 is 13 residues. Per the germline V gene, CDR1 is SGHVS and CDR2 is FQNEAQ.

The source is an adult with Crohn's disease. The genes are TRBV7-8 and TRBJ2-2; D is unclear. Sequenced: ileal tissue. This CDR3 reads CASSFRLNGELFF. CDR3 nucleotides: TGTGCCAGCAGCTTTAGACTGAACGGGGAGCTGTTTTTT.